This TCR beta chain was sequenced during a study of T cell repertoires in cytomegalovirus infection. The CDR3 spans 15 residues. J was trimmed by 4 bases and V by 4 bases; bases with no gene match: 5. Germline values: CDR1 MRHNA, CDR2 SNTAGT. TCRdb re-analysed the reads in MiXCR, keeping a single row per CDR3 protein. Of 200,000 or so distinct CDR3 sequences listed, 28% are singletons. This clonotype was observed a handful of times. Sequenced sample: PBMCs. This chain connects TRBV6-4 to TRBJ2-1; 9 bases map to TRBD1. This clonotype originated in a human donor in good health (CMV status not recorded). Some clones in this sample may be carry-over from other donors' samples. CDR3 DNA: TGTGCCAGCAGTGTACAGGGGGCGAGTTACAATGAGCAGTTCTTC. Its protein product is CASSVQGASYNEQFF.